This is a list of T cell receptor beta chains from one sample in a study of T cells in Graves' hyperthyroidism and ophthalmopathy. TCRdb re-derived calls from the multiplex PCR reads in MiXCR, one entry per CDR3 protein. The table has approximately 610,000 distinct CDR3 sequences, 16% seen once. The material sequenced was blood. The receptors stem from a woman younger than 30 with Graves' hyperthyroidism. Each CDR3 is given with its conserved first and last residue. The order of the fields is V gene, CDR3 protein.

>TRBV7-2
CASSLGSVRGEQFF
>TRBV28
CASSPGGGVRGYTF
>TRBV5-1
CASSRLAGATGELFF
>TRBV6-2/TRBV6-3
CASLGQDHYNEQFF
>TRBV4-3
CASSQDVGRAIGANVLTF
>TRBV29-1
CSTQLAGVGDTQYF
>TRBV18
CASSPLGGTTEAFF
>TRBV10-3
CATQSNTEAFF
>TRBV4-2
CASSQEGLTFSTDTQYF
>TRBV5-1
CASSIASTSYEQYF
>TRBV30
CASQEGAGNTIYF
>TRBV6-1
CASRRQAYGYTF
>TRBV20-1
CSARGDRANYGYTF
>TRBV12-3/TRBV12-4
CASSPTGAAKNIQYF
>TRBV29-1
CSALGDGYTF